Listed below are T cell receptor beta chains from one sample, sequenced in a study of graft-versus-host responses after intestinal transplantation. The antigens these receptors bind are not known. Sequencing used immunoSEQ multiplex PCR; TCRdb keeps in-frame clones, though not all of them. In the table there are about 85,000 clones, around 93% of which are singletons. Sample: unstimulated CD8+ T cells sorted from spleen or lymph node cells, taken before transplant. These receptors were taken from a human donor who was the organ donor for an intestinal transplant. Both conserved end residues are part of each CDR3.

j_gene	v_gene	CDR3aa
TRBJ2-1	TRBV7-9	CASSLFETSVSYNEQFF
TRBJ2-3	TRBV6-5	CASSYSDPTPDTQYF
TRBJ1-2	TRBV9	CASSVASITGGRDGYTF
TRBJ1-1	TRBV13	CASSPGLNTEAFF
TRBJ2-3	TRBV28	CASGRTSTDTQYF
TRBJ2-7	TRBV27	CASSPRDSLYEQYF
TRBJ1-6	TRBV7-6	CASSLGGGYNSPLHF
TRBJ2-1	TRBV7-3	CASSLRPSGGSYNEQFF
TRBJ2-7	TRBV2	CASSITGTSAYEQYF
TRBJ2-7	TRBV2	CASSSFEQYF
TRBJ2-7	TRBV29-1	CSVEVMGTGAYEQYF
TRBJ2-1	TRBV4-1	CASSQEGAGAGYNEQFF
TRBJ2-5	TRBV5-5	CASSLGQNQETQYF
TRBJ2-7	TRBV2	CASSEEYGTDNEQYF
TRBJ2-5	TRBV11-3	CASSSTGQTQETQYF
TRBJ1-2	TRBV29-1	CSVAGDTNYGYTF
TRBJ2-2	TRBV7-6	CASSYTILEGGVNTGELFF
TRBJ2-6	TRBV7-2	CASSLLSGNGVLTF
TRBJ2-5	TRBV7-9	CASIPPRRGRETQYF
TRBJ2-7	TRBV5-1	CASSLGGGSYEQYF
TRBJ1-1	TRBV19	CASSIGLAGVTTEAFF
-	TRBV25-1	CASSELTSGAEQYF
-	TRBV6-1	CASSGLSYEQYF
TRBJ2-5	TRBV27	CASSLSQGLETQYF
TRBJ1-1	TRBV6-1	CASSETGNTEAFF
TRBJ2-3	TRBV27	CASSFVFPLDTQYF
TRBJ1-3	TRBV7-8	CASSLAGAAPSSGNTIYF
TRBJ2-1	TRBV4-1	CASRALDSYNEQFF
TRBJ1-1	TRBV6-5	CASSTGQFMNTEAFF
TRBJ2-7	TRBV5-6	CASSFKVRDEQYF
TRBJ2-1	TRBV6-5	CASSDAVYNEQFF